These T cell receptor beta chains were read from a single sample in a study of CD8 T cells in ankylosing spondylitis. TCRdb processed the 5' RACE reads anew with MiXCR; each CDR3 protein has one entry. The profile shows hundreds of thousands of distinct CDR3 sequences, about 30% of them singletons. Sequenced input: blood, either unsorted or a sorted T cell fraction (not recorded which). The receptors derive from a male donor with ankylosing spondylitis or in good health (not recorded which). CDR3s include the opening cysteine and the closing phenylalanine or tryptophan. Fields, in order: V gene, J gene, CDR3 protein.

TRBV5-5	TRBJ1-2	CASSDPRGAVIYTF
TRBV20-1	TRBJ1-1	CSAPSRATEAFF
TRBV12-3/TRBV12-4	TRBJ2-4	CASSPPGHLAKNIQYF
TRBV7-6	TRBJ2-1	CASSSRLKTGEQFF
TRBV28	TRBJ1-5	CASSPTNYRVGQPQHF
TRBV12-3/TRBV12-4	TRBJ2-7	CASSSPPRQGIYEQYF
TRBV5-1	TRBJ2-3	CASSLADRASTDTQYF
TRBV6-5	TRBJ2-5	CASSYDSGGETQYF
TRBV5-6	TRBJ1-4	CASSLGLWAANEKLFF
TRBV15	TRBJ2-1	CATSRVGDSGFNEQFF